Below are 8 T cell receptor beta chains sequenced from a single sample in a study of T cell responses to AZD1222 COVID-19 vaccine. Assay: immunoSEQ multiplex PCR; the TCRdb copy retains only in-frame clones and omits some. The sample holds under 150,000 clones, 88% seen once. Sequencing used peripheral blood, obtained 28 days after the second AZD1222 dose. These receptors all stem from an adult who received the AZD1222 COVID-19 vaccine.

The chain uses TRBV2 and TRBJ1-1, with TRBD1 matching over 7 bases. Germline trimming cut 7 bases from V and 4 bases from J; bases unmatched to any gene: 6. In germline, CDR1 is SNHLY, CDR2 FYNNEI. The CDR3 has 13 residues. The CDR3: CASKETGTTEAFF. The CDR3 region has the DNA TGTGCCAGCAAAGAGACAGGGACCACTGAAGCTTTCTTT.

The chain links TRBV7-2 to TRBJ2-1, with TRBD2 matching over 9 bases. The trim removed 4 bases at V and 0 bases at J, leaving 10 bases unmatched. CDR3 length: 18 amino acids. Germline V gives CDR1 SGHTA, CDR2 FQGNSA. CDR3 sequence: CASSYTGGGASSYNEQFF. The CDR3 DNA reads TGTGCCAGCAGCTATACCGGCGGGGGGGCTAGCTCCTACAATGAGCAGTTCTTC.

The chain uses TRBV19 and TRBJ2-5, with 7 bases matching TRBD1. V shed 5 bases, J shed 3 bases, and the junction held 3 bases outside the gene matches. There are 13 residues in the CDR3. Germline CDR1 reads LNHDA; CDR2 reads SQIVND (reference sequence). CDR3 nucleotides: TGTGCCAGTAGTGATACAGGGGAAGAGACCCAGTACTTC. This translates into CASSDTGEETQYF.

The V gene is TRBV27, the J gene TRBJ1-5; D is unclear. V lost 5 bases and J lost 1, with 12 bases in between. The CDR3 consists of 15 residues. Looked up from germline, CDR1 is MNHEY and CDR2 is SMNVEV (reference sequence). CDR3 protein: CASSNRPNSNQPQHF. DNA of the CDR3: TGTGCCAGCAGTAACCGGCCGAACAGCAATCAGCCCCAGCATTTT.

The V and J genes are TRBV5-1 and TRBJ2-1; maybe TRBD2 (6 bases). The germline V and J ends were trimmed by 4 bases and 9 bases, with 14 bases remaining between them. The germline V gene has CDR1 SGHRS and CDR2 YFSETQ. This CDR3 is 13 amino acids long. CDR3 amino acids: CASSPTYGGEQFF. For the CDR3, the DNA is TGCGCCAGCAGCCCAACTTACGGGGGTGAGCAGTTCTTC.

This chain connects TRBV28 to TRBJ2-6, with D possibly TRBD1 on 5 matching bases. The CDR3 is 14 residues long. Germline assignment: CDR1 MDHEN and CDR2 SYDVKM. The V end was cut by 8 bases, the J end by 2 bases, with 10 bases between. The CDR3, as DNA: TGTGCCAGCCTTGAAGGGGCTGGGGCCAACGTCCTGACTTTC. Translation: CASLEGAGANVLTF.

V gene TRBV9 combines with J gene TRBJ1-1, with D perhaps matching TRBD1 (5 bases). The CDR3 extends over 14 amino acids. Germline CDR1 and CDR2: SGDLS and YYNGEE. The V end was cut by 0 bases, the J end by 2 bases, with 8 bases between. For the CDR3, the DNA is TGTGCCAGCAGCGTAGAAGGGGCTAACACTGAAGCTTTCTTT. It yields the protein CASSVEGANTEAFF. Complete variable domain (other parts from reference TRBV9 and TRBJ1-1): DSGVTQTPKHLITATGQRVTLRCSPRSGDLSVYWYQQSLDQGLQFLIQYYNGEERAKGNILERFSAQQFPDLHSELNLSSLELGDSALYFCASSVEGANTEAFFGQGTRLTVV.

The chain joins TRBV10-3 to TRBJ1-5; the match to TRBD1 covers 7 bases. This CDR3 comprises 16 residues. Germline loops: CDR1 ENHRY, CDR2 SYGVKD. V lost 10 bases to trimming and J lost 2 bases; unmatched junction nucleotides: 14. Here the CDR3 reads CATKGGSPAGNQPQHF. DNA of the CDR3: TGTGCCACAAAAGGGGGCAGCCCGGCGGGCAATCAGCCCCAGCATTTT.